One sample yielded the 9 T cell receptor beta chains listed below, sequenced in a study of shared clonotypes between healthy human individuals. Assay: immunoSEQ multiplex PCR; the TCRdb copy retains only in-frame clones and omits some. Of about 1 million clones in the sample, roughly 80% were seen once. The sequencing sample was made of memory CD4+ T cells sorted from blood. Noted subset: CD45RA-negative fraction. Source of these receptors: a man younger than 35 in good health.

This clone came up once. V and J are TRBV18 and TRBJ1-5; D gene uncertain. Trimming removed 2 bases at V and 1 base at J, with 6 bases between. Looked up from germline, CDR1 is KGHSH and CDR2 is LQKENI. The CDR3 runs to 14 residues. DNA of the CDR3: TGTGCCAGCTCACCAAAAGGGAGCAATCAGCCCCAGCATTTT. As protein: CASSPKGSNQPQHF.

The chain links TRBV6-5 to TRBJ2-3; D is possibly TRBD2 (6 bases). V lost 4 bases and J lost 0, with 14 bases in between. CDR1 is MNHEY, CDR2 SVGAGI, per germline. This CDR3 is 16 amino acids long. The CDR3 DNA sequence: TGTGCCAGCAGTTTGGGCCTAGCGACTAGCACAGATACGCAGTATTTT. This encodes CASSLGLATSTDTQYF.

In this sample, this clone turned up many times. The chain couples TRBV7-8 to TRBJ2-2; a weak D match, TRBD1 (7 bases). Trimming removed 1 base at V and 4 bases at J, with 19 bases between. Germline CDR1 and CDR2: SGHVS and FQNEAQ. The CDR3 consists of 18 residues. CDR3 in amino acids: CASSLVGGGRLGTGELFF. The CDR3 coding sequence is TGTGCCAGCAGCTTAGTCGGAGGGGGCCGCCTCGGCACCGGGGAGCTGTTTTTT.

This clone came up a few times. The CDR3 DNA reads TGTGCCAGCAGTAGTACTAGGGGGCATACAGCACCCCTCCACTTT. This sequence encodes CASSSTRGHTAPLHF. The chain uses TRBV28 and TRBJ1-6; the match to TRBD1 covers 7 bases. CDR3 size: 15 residues. J was trimmed by 11 bases and V by 5 bases; bases with no gene match: 12. Per germline, CDR1 MDHEN and CDR2 SYDVKM.

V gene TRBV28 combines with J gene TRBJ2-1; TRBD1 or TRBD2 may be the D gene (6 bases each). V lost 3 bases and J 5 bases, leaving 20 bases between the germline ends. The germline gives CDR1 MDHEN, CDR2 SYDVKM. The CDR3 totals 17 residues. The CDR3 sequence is CASSLRLGGPSHNEQFF. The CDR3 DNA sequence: TGTGCCAGCAGTTTGAGGTTGGGGGGCCCCTCTCACAATGAGCAGTTCTTC.

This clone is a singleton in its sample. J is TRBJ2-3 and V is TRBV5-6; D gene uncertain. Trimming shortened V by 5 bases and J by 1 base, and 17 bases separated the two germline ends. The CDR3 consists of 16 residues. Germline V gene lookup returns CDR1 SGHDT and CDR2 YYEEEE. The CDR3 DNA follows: TGTGCCAGCAGTACGTACCAGGCTGGCGGCACAGATACGCAGTATTTT. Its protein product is CASSTYQAGGTDTQYF.

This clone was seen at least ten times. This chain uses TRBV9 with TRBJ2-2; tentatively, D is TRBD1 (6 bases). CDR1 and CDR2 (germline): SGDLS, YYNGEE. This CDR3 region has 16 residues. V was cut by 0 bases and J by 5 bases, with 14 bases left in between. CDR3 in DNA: TGTGCCAGCAGCGTAGTAGGGGGAAGAGGGACCGGGGAGCTGTTTTTT. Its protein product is CASSVVGGRGTGELFF.

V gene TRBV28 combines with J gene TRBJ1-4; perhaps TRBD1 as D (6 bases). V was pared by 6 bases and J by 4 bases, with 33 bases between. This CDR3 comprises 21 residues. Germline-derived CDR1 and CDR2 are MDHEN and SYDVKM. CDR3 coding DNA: TGTGCCAGCAGCCTACGCATGTGGAAAGCCGTCCTAGGGGGGTTTAATGAAAAACTGTTTTTT. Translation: CASSLRMWKAVLGGFNEKLFF.

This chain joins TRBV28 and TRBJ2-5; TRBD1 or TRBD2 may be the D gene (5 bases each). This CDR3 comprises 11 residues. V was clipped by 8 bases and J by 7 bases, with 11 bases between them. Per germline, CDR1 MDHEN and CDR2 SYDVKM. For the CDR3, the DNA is TGTGCCAGCCAGGGAGTGGGGACCCAGTACTTC. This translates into CASQGVGTQYF.